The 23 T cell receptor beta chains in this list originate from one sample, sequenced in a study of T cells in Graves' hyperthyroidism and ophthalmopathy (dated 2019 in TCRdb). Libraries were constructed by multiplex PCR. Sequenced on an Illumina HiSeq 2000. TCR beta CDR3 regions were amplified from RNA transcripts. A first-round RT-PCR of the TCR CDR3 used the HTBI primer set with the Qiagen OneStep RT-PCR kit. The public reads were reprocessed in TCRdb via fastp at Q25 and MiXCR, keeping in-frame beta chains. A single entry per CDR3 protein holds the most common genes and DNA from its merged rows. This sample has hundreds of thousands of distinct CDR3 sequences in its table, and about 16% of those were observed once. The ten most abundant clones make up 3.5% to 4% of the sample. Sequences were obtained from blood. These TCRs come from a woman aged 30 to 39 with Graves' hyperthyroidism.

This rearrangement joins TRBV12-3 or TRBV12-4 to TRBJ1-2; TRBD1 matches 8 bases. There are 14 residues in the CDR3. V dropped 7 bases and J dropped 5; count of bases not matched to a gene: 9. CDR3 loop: CASTRGQGRYGYTF. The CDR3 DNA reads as TGTGCCAGCACTAGAGGACAGGGACGATATGGCTACACCTTC.

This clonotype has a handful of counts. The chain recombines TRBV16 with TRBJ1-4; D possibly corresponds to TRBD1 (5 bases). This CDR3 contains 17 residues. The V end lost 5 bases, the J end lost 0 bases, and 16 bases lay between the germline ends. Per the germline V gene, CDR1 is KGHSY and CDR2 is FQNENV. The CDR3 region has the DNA TGTGCCAGCAGCGGACACGTCACGAGGGCAACTAATGAAAAACTGTTTTTT. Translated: CASSGHVTRATNEKLFF.

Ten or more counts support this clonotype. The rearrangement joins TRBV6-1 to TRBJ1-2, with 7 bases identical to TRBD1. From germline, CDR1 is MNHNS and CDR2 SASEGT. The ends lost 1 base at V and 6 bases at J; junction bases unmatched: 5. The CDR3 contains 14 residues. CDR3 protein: CASSEGRQGNGYTF. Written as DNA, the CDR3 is TGTGCCAGCAGTGAAGGGAGACAGGGAAATGGCTACACCTTC.

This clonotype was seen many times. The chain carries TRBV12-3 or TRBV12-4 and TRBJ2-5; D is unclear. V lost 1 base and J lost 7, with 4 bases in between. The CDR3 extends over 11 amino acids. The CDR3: CASSLGGTQYF. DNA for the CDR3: TGTGCCAGCAGTTTAGGGGGGACCCAGTACTTC.

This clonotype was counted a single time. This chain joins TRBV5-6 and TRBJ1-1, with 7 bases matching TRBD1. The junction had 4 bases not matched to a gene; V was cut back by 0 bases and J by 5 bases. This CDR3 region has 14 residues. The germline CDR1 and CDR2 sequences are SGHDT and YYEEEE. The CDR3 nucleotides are TGTGCCAGCAGCTTGGTCAGGGGGTCGACTGAAGCTTTCTTT. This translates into CASSLVRGSTEAFF.

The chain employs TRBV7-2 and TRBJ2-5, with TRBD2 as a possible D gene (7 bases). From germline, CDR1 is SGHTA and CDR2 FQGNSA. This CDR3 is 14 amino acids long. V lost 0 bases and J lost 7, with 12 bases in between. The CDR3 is CASSLAGGGGTQYF. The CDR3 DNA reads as TGTGCCAGCAGCTTAGCGGGAGGGGGGGGGACCCAGTACTTC.

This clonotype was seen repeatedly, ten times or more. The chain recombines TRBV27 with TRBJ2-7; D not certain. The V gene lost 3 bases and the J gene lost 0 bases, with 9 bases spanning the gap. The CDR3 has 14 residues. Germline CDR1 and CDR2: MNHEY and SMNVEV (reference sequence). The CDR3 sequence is CASSLTSTSYEQYF. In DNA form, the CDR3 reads TGTGCCAGCAGTTTGACATCCACCTCCTACGAGCAGTACTTC.

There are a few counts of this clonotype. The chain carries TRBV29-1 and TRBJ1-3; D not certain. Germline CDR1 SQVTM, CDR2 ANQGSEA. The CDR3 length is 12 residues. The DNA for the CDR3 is TGCAGTGTCACCTACTCTGGAAACACCATATATTTT. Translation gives CSVTYSGNTIYF.

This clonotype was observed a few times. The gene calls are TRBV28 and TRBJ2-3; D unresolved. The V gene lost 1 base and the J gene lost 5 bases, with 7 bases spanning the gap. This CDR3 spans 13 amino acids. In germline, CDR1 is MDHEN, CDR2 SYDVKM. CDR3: CASSLFEQDTQYF. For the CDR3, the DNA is TGTGCCAGCAGTTTATTTGAACAAGATACGCAGTATTTT.

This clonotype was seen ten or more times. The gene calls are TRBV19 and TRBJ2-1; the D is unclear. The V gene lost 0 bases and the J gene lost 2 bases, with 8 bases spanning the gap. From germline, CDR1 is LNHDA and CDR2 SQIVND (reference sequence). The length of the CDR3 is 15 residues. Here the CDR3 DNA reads TGTGCCAGTAGTATAGATGCGGAACCCTACAATGAGCAGTTCTTC. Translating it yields CASSIDAEPYNEQFF.

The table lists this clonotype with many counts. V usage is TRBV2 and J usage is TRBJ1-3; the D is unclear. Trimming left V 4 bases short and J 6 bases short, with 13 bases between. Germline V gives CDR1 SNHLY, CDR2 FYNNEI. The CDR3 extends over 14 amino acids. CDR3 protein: CASSALFPTNTIYF. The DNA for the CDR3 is TGTGCCAGCAGTGCCCTATTTCCCACAAACACCATATATTTT.

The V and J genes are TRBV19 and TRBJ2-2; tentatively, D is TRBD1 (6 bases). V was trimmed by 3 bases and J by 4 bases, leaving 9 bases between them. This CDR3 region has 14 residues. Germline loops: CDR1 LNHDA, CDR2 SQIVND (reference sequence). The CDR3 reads CASSITGFTGELFF. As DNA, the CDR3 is TGTGCCAGTAGTATTACAGGGTTCACCGGGGAGCTGTTTTTT.

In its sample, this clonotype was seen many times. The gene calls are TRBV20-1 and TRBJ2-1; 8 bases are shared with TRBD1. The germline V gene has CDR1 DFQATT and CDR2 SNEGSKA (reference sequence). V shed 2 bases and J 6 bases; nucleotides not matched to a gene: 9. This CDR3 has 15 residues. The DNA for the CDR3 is TGCAGTGCTAGAAAATCGAGGACAGGGCTCAATGAGCAGTTCTTC. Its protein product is CSARKSRTGLNEQFF.

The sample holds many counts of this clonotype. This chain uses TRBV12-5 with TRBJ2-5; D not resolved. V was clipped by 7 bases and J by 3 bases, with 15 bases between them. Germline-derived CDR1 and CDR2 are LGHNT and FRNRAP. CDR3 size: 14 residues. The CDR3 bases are TGTGCTAGTGCCGCTACGGCCTTAAAAGAGACCCAGTACTTC. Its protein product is CASAATALKETQYF.

CDR3 protein: CASSLGGWTGEQYF. CDR3 DNA: TGCGCCAGCAGCTTGGGGGGATGGACTGGCGAGCAGTACTTC. The J gene is TRBJ2-7, the V gene TRBV5-1; weak D call: TRBD2 (5 bases). The germline V and J ends were trimmed by 0 bases and 6 bases, with 13 bases remaining between them. Looked up from germline, CDR1 is SGHRS and CDR2 is YFSETQ. The CDR3 is 14 residues long. The whole variable domain, remainder taken from reference TRBV5-1 and TRBJ2-7, is KAGVTQTPRYLIKTRGQQVTLSCSPISGHRSVSWYQQTPGQGLQFLFEYFSETQRNKGNFPGRFSGRQFSNSRSEMNVSTLELGDSALYLCASSLGGWTGEQYFGPGTRLTVT.

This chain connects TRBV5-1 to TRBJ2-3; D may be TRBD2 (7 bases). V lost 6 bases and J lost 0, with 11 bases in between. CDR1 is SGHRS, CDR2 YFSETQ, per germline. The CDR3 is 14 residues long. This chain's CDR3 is CASNRGASTDTQYF. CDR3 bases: TGCGCCAGCAATCGGGGGGCGAGCACAGATACGCAGTATTTT.

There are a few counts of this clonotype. CDR3 DNA: TGTGCCAGCTCACCACGGTACTTAGAAGAGACCCAGTACTTC. The encoded protein is CASSPRYLEETQYF. The rearrangement uses TRBV18 and TRBJ2-5; D not resolved. This CDR3 contains 14 residues. The ends were cut back, 1 base at V and 3 bases at J, with 9 bases in the middle. Germline V gives CDR1 KGHSH, CDR2 LQKENI. Supplemented by reference TRBV18 and TRBJ2-5, the full variable domain reads NAGVMQNPRHLVRRRGQEARLRCSPMKGHSHVYWYRQLPEEGLKFMVYLQKENIIDESGMPKERFSAEFPKEGPSILRIQQVVRGDSAAYFCASSPRYLEETQYFGPGTRLLVL.

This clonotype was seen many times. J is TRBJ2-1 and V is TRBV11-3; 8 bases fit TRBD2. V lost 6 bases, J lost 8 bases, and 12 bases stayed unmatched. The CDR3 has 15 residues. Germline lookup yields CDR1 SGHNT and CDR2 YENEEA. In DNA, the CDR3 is TGTGCCAGCAGTCCCCGGGGCGGGAGGTCGGATGAGCAGTTCTTC. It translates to CASSPRGGRSDEQFF.

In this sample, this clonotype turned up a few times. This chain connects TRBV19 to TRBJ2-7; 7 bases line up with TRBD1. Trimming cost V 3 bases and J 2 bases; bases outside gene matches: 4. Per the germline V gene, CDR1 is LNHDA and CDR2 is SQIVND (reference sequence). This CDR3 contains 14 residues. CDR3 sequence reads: CASSIGDRTYEQYF. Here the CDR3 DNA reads TGTGCCAGTAGTATTGGGGACAGAACCTACGAGCAGTACTTC.

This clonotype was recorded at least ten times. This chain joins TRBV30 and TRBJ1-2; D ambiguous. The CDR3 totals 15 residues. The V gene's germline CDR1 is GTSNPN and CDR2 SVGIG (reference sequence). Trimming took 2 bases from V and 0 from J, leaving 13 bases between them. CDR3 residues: CAWSKAARANYGYTF. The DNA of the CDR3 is TGTGCCTGGAGTAAGGCAGCGAGAGCTAACTATGGCTACACCTTC. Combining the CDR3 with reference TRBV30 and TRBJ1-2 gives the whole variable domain SQTIHQWPATLVQPVGSPLSLECTVEGTSNPNLYWYRQAAGRGLQLLFYSVGIGQISSEVPQNLSASRPQDRQFILSSKKLLLSDSGFYLCAWSKAARANYGYTFGSGTRLTVV.

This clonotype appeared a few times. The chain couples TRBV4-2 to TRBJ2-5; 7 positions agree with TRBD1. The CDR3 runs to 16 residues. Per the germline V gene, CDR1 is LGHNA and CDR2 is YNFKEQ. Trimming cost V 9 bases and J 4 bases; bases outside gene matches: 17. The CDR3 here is CASSTNLRQGTETQYF. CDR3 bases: TGTGCCAGTAGTACGAACCTCAGACAGGGCACAGAGACCCAGTACTTC.

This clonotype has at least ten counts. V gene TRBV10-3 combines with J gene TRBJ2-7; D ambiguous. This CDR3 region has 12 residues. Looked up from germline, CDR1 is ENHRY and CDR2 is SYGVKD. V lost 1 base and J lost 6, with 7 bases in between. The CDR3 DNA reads TGTGCCATCAGTGAGTACCTCGGCGAGCAGTACTTC. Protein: CAISEYLGEQYF.

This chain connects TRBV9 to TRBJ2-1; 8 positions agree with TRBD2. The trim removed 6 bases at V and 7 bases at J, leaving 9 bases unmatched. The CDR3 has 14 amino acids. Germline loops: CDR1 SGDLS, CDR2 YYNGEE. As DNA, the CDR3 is TGTGCCAGCAATAGCGGGGCCCGTACGAATGAGCAGTTCTTC. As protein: CASNSGARTNEQFF.